The 13 T cell receptor beta chains in this list originate from one sample, sequenced in a study of technical replicates of blood from a few donors. Method: immunoSEQ multiplex PCR; TCRdb's copy keeps in-frame clones and lacks some. Of about 73,000 clones in the sample, 93% were seen once. Sample: T cells isolated from PBMCs. The receptors originated from a human donor in good health.

The chain combines TRBV7-9 with TRBJ2-1, with 11 bases matching TRBD2. The CDR3 has 13 residues. The V segment lost 10 bases and the J segment 10 bases; nucleotides outside the gene matches: 9. From germline, CDR1 is SEHNR and CDR2 FQNEAQ (reference sequence). CDR3 in amino acids: CAIVAGGPWEQFF. DNA for the CDR3: TGTGCCATCGTAGCGGGAGGGCCCTGGGAGCAGTTCTTC.

The chain is built from TRBV2 and TRBJ2-7; TRBD1 is a possible D gene (5 bases). V was cut by 7 bases and J by 1 base, with 17 bases left in between. Germline CDR1 reads SNHLY; CDR2 reads FYNNEI. The CDR3 covers 15 residues. CDR3 protein: CASNAPGRVSYEQYF. In nucleotides, the CDR3 is TGTGCCAGCAACGCTCCAGGGCGAGTTTCCTACGAGCAGTACTTC.

The genes are TRBV21-1 and TRBJ1-5. TRBV21-1 corresponds to a pseudogene. The CDR3 has 14 residues. CDR3 sequence reads: CASSKRGGNQPQHF. CDR3 sequence (DNA): TGTGCCAGCAGCAAACGGGGTGGCAATCAGCCCCAGCATTTT.

This chain links TRBV6-1 with TRBJ1-1, with a possible D match to TRBD1 (5 bases). The CDR3 runs to 13 residues. Germline lookup yields CDR1 MNHNS and CDR2 SASEGT. Trimming stripped 8 bases from V and 5 bases from J, with 15 bases between. In nucleotides, the CDR3 is TGTGCCAGCTACTCGGCAGGGTGGACTGAAGCTTTCTTT. This encodes CASYSAGWTEAFF.

This chain links TRBV5-1 with TRBJ1-1, with TRBD1 matching 8 bases. The CDR3 loop spans 15 amino acids. The junction had 1 base not matched to a gene; V was cut back by 0 bases and J by 0 bases. Germline loops: CDR1 SGHRS, CDR2 YFSETQ. The CDR3 coding sequence is TGCGCCAGCAGCTTGGTGGGACAGGTGAACACTGAAGCTTTCTTT. It encodes CASSLVGQVNTEAFF.

This clone has a single count. The V gene is TRBV29-1, the J gene TRBJ2-5; D unresolved. Trimming left V 3 bases short and J 1 base short, with 9 bases between. The CDR3 is 13 residues long. Germline V gives CDR1 SQVTM, CDR2 ANQGSEA. The CDR3 DNA is TGCAGCGTTGACCGAGATTCCCAAGAGACCCAGTACTTC. This codes for CSVDRDSQETQYF.

The chain's CDR3 is CASSWQGAVNTEAFF. The CDR3 DNA sequence: TGCGCCAGCAGCTGGCAGGGGGCCGTGAACACTGAAGCTTTCTTT. The V and J genes are TRBV5-1 and TRBJ1-1; TRBD1 matches at 8 bases. V gave up 3 bases and J gave up 0 bases; unmatched junction bases: 4. Germline lookup yields CDR1 SGHRS and CDR2 YFSETQ. There are 15 residues in the CDR3.

This rearrangement joins TRBV5-1 to TRBJ2-1, with D maybe TRBD1 (6 bases). This CDR3 has 17 residues. V was clipped by 3 bases and J by 2 bases, with 18 bases between them. Germline V gives CDR1 SGHRS, CDR2 YFSETQ. The DNA for the CDR3 is TGCGCCAGCAGCTGGGGGCCGGAGGAGAGGACCTACAATGAGCAGTTCTTC. Translating gives CASSWGPEERTYNEQFF.

V and J are TRBV5-6 and TRBJ1-4; the match to TRBD1 covers 8 bases. CDR3 length equals 15 residues. Germline loops: CDR1 SGHDT, CDR2 YYEEEE. Trimming took 2 bases from V and 7 from J; bases not matched to a gene: 7. CDR3 DNA sequence: TGTGCCAGCAGCTTCTCGGACAGGGATAGTGAAAAACTGTTTTTT. Encoded protein: CASSFSDRDSEKLFF.

V and J are TRBV2 and TRBJ1-2, with D perhaps TRBD1 (5 bases). Trimming took off 2 bases at V and 8 bases at J, with 12 bases between the two ends. Germline V lookup: CDR1 SNHLY, CDR2 FYNNEI. The CDR3 loop spans 13 amino acids. CDR3 loop: CASSENGGTGYTF. The CDR3 DNA follows: TGTGCCAGCAGTGAAAACGGAGGGACGGGCTACACCTTC.

The chain carries TRBV15 and TRBJ2-5, with 7 bases lining up with TRBD2. After removal of 0 bases from V and 7 bases from J, the junction contained 20 bases not matched to a gene. This CDR3 region has 19 residues. Germline lookup yields CDR1 LNHNV and CDR2 YYDKDF (reference sequence). The CDR3 region has the DNA TGTGCCACCAGCAGAGAAGGCGGGGGTACTGTTATCTGGAAGGGGACCCAGTACTTC. This sequence encodes CATSREGGGTVIWKGTQYF.

The chain carries TRBV7-2 and TRBJ2-7; 8 bases are shared with TRBD1. Germline V gene lookup returns CDR1 SGHTA and CDR2 FQGNSA. This CDR3 has 13 amino acids. The ends lost 5 bases at V and 3 bases at J; junction bases unmatched: 3. CDR3 region: CASSRGQDYEQYF. The CDR3, as DNA: TGTGCCAGCAGCAGGGGACAGGACTACGAGCAGTACTTC.

This chain connects TRBV4-2 to TRBJ2-7; D not certain. Per germline, CDR1 LGHNA and CDR2 YNFKEQ. The V and J ends lost 1 base and 4 bases respectively, with 20 bases between them. The CDR3 has 17 amino acids. This chain's CDR3 is CASSQAATAPNPYEQYF. CDR3 sequence (DNA): TGTGCCAGCAGCCAAGCGGCAACAGCTCCGAACCCTTACGAGCAGTACTTC.